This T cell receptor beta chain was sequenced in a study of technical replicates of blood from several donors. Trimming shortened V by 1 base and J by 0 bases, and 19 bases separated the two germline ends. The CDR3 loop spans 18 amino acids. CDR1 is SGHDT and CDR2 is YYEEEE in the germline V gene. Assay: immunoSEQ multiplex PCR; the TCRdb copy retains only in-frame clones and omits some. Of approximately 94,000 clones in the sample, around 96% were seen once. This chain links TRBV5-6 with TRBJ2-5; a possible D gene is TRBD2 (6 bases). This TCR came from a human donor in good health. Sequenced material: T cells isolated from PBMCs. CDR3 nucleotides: TGTGCCAGCAGCTTGAGACTAGAATTTTTGGAGGACCAAGAGACCCAGTACTTC. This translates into CASSLRLEFLEDQETQYF. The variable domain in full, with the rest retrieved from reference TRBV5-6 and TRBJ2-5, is DAGVTQSPTHLIKTRGQQVTLRCSPKSGHDTVSWYQQALGQGPQFIFQYYEEEERQRGNFPDRFSGHQFPNYSSELNVNALLLGDSALYLCASSLRLEFLEDQETQYFGPGTRLLVL.